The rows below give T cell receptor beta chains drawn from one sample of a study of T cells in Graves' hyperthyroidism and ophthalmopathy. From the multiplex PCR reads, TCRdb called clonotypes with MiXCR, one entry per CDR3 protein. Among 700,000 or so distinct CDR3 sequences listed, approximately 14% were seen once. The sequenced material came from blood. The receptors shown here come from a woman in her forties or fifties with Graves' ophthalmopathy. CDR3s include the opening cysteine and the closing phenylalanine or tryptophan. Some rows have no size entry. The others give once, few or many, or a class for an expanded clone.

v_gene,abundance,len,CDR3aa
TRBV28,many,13,CASSSLGGYEQYF
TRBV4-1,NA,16,CASRKSVGPLNYEQYF
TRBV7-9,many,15,CASSLGSGSNNEQFF
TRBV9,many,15,CASSVGRLLNTEAFF
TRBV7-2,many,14,CASRSPGLTDTQYF
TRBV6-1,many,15,CASSRRTTLDQPQHF
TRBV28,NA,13,CASTPTTINEQFF
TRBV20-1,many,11,CSARKDSEQFF
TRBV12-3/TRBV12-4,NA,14,CASRPYLGAGELFF
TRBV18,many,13,CASSPDGNQPQHF
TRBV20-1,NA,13,CSASLSEGSPLHF
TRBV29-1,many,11,CSVETGPEAFF
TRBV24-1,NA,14,CATSAGGRTGELFF
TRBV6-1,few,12,CATSQTRETQYF
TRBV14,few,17,CASSQTISGTSPSEQYF
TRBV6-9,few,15,CASRTTAEGGYEQYF
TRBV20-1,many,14,CSANGGRTRREQYF
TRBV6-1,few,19,CASRFDRGKGLIPNSPLHF
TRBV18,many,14,CASSPYSDTGELFF
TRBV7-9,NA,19,CASSESGTVTRLSSYEQYF
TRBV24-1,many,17,CATSDRLKQGYQETQYF
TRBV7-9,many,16,CASSPTPGQGIDEQYF
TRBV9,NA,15,CASSASGRAAETQYF
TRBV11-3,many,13,CASSLTSNNEQFF
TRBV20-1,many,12,CSARDRGQAQYF
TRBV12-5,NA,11,CASGKSDEQFF
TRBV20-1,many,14,CSALAGGFTDTQYF
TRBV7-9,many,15,CASSLVRGNYNEQFF
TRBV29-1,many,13,CSVGVLQNTEAFF
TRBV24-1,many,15,CATSDLTGPDNEQFF
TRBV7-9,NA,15,CASSPPGQGGRPQHF
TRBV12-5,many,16,CASGLELSGLQETQYF
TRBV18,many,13,CASSPPLNYGYTF